This entry concerns a single T cell receptor (beta chain). What it binds is not known. Germline CDR1 reads SEHNR; CDR2 reads FQNEAQ (reference sequence). V shed 6 bases, J shed 6 bases, and the junction held 6 bases outside the gene matches. The CDR3 has 13 amino acids. This entry comes from a study of T cell repertoires in cytomegalovirus infection. TCRdb reprocessed the reads via MiXCR and lists one record per CDR3 protein. The data contain about 680,000 distinct CDR3 sequences, 24% of them singletons. Findings of the study overall: Carriers of CMV plus the relevant HLA were identified by cumulative public TCR beta family frequency. In two of eight donors, the top clonotype was HLA-C-restricted CMV-specific.

This TCR derives from a human donor in good health (CMV status not recorded). Some clones in this sample may be carry-over from other donors' samples. Material for sequencing was CD8+ T cells from PBMCs. J is TRBJ1-2 and V is TRBV7-9; 8 bases match TRBD1. The CDR3 DNA is TGTGCCAGCAGAGACCAGGACAGGGATGGCTACACCTTC. It yields the protein CASRDQDRDGYTF.